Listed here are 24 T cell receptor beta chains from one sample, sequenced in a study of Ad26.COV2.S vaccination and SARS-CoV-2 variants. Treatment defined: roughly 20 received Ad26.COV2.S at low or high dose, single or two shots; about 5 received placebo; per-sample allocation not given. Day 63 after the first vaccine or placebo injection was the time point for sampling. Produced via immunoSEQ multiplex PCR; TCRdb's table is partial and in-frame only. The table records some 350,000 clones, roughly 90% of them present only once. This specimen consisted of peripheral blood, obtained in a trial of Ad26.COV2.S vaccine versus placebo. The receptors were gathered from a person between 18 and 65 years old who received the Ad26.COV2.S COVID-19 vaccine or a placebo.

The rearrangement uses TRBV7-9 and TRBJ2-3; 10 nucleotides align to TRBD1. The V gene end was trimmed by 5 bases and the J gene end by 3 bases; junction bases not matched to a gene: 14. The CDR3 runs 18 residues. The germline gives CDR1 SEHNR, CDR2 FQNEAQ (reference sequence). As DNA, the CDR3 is TGTGCCAGCAGCAAATTACCACAGACAGGGGGCTTGACAGATACGCAGTATTTT. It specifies CASSKLPQTGGLTDTQYF.

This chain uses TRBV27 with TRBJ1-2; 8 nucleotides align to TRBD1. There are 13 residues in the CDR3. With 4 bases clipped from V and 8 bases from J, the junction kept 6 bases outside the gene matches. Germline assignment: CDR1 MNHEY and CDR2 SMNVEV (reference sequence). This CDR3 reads CASSSNRGYGYTF. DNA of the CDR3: TGTGCCAGCAGTTCCAACAGGGGGTACGGCTACACCTTC.

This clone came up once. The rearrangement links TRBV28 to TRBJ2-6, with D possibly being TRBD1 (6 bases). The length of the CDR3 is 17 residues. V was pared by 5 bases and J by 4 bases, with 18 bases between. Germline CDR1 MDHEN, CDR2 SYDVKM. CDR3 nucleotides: TGTGCCAGCAGTCCGTACCCTACAGGGTCGGGGGCCAACGTCCTGACTTTC. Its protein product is CASSPYPTGSGANVLTF.

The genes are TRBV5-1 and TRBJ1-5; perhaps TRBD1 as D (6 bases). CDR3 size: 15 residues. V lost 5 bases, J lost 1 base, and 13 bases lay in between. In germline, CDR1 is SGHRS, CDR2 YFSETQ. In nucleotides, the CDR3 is TGCGCCAGCAGTCAAATGGGGGCAAGCAATCAGCCCCAGCATTTT. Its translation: CASSQMGASNQPQHF.

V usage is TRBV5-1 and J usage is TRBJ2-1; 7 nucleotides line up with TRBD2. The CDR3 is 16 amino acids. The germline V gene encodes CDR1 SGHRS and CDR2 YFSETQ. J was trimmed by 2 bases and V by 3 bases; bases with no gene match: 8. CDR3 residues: CASSSQAGPTYNEQFF. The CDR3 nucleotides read TGCGCCAGCAGCTCGCAAGCGGGACCTACCTACAATGAGCAGTTCTTC.

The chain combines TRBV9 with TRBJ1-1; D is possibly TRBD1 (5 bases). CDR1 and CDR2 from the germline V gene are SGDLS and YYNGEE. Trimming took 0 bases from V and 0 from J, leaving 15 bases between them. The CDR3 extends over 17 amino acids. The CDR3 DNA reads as TGTGCCAGCAGCGTAGGACGGGGCGCGGGGGTGAACACTGAAGCTTTCTTT. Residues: CASSVGRGAGVNTEAFF.

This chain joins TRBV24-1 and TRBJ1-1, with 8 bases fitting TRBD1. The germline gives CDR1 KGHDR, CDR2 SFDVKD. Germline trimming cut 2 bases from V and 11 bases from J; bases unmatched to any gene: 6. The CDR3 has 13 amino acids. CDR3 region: CATSDSQGVRAFF. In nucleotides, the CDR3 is TGTGCCACCAGTGATTCACAGGGGGTTAGGGCTTTCTTT.

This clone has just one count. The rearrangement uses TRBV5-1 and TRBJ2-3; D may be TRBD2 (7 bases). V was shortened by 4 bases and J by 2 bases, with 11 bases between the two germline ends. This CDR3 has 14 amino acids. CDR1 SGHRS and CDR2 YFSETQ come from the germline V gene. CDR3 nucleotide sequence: TGCGCCAGCAGCCTCGGGGGGCCCACAGATACGCAGTATTTT. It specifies CASSLGGPTDTQYF.

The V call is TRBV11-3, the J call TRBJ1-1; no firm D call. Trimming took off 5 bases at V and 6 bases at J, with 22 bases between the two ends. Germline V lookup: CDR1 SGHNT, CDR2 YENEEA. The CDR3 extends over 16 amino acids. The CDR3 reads CASSEALFRVGAEAFF. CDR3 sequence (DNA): TGTGCCAGCAGCGAGGCTCTCTTTAGGGTTGGGGCTGAAGCTTTCTTT.

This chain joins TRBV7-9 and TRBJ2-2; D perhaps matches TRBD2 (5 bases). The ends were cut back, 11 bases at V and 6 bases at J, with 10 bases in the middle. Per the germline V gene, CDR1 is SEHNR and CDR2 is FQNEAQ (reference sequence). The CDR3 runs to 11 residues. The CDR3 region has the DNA TGTGCCGGGTTACTAGCCGGGGAGCTGTTTTTT. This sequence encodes CAGLLAGELFF.

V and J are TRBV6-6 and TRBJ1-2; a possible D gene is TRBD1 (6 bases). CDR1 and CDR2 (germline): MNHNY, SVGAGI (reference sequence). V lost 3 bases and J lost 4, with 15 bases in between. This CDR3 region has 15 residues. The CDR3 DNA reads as TGTGCCAGCAGTTATTCGAGGGGGGGCGGCTATGGCTACACCTTC. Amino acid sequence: CASSYSRGGGYGYTF.

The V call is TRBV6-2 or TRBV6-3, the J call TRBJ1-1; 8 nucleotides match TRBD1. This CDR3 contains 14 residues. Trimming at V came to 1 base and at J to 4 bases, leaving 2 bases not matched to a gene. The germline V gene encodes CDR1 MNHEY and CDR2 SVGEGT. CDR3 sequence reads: CASSYYRGSTEAFF. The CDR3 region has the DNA TGTGCCAGCAGTTACTACAGGGGGAGCACTGAAGCTTTCTTT.

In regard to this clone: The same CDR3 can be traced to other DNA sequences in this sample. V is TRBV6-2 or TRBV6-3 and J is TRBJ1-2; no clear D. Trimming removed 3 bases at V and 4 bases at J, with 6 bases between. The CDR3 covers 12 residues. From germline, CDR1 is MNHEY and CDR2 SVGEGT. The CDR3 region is CASSYGSYGYTF. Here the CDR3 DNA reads TGTGCCAGCAGTTATGGCTCCTATGGCTACACCTTC.

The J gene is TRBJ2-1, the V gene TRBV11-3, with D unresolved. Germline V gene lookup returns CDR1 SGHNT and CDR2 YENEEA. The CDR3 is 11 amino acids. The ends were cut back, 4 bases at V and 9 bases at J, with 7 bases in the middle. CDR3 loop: CASSSGGEQFF. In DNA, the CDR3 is TGTGCCAGCAGCTCCGGTGGTGAGCAGTTCTTC.

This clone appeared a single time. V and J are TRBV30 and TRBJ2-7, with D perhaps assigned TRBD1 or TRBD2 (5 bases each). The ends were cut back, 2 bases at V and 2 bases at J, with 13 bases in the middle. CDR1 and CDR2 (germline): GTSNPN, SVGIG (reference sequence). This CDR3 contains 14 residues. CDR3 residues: CAWSIPPGPYEQYV. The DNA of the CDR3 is TGTGCCTGGAGTATCCCGCCGGGACCCTACGAGCAGTACGTC.

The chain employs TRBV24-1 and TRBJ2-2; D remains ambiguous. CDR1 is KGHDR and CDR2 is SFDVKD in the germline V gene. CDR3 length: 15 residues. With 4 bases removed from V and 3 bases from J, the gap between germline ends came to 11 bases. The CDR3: CATSDSLGHTGELFF. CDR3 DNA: TGTGCCACCAGTGACAGTCTAGGTCACACCGGGGAGCTGTTTTTT.

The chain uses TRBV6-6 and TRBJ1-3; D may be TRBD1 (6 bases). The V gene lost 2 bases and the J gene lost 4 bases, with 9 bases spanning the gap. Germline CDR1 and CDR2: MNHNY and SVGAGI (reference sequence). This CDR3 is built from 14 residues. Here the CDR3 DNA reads TGTGCCAGCAGTTACGAACAGGGAGGAAACACCATATATTTT. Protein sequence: CASSYEQGGNTIYF.

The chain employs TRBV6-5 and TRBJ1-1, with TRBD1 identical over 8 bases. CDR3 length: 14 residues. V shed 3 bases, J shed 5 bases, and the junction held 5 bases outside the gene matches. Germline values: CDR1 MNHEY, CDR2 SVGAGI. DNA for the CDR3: TGTGCCAGCAGTTATCGACAGGGGTTTACTGAAGCTTTCTTT. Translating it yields CASSYRQGFTEAFF.

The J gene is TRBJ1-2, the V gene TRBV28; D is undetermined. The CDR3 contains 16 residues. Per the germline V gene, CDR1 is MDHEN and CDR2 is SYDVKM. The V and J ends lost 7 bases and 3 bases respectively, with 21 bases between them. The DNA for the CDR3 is TGTGCCAGCACCCCTGGTGATTCGGCGAACGACTATGGCTACACCTTC. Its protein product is CASTPGDSANDYGYTF.

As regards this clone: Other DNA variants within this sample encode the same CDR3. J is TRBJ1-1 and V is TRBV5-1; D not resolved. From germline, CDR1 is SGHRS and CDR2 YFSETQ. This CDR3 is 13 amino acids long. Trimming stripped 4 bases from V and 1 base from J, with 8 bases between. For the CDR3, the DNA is TGCGCCAGCAGCCTAGACACGAACACTGAAGCTTTCTTT. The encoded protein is CASSLDTNTEAFF. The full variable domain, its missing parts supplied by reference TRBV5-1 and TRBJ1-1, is KAGVTQTPRYLIKTRGQQVTLSCSPISGHRSVSWYQQTPGQGLQFLFEYFSETQRNKGNFPGRFSGRQFSNSRSEMNVSTLELGDSALYLCASSLDTNTEAFFGQGTRLTVV.

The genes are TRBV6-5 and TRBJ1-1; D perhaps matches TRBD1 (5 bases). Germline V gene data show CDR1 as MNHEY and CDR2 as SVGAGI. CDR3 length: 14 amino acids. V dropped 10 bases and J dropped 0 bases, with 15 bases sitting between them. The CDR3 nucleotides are TGTGCCATAGGGACGGGGATTATGAACACTGAAGCTTTCTTT. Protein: CAIGTGIMNTEAFF.

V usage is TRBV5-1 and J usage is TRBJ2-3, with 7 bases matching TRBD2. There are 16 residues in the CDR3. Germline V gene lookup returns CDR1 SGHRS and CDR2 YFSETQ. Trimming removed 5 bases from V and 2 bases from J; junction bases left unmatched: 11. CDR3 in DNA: TGCGCCAGCAGGCCCCTGAGGGGAGGGACCACAGATACGCAGTATTTT. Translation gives CASRPLRGGTTDTQYF. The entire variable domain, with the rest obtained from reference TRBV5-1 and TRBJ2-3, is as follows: KAGVTQTPRYLIKTRGQQVTLSCSPISGHRSVSWYQQTPGQGLQFLFEYFSETQRNKGNFPGRFSGRQFSNSRSEMNVSTLELGDSALYLCASRPLRGGTTDTQYFGPGTRLTVL.

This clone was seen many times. CDR3 protein: CASSGTGENTEAFF. The CDR3 coding sequence is TGCGCCAGCAGCGGGACAGGAGAGAACACTGAAGCTTTCTTT. V and J are TRBV5-1 and TRBJ1-1; TRBD1 matches 8 bases. The CDR3 runs to 14 residues. After removal of 4 bases from V and 1 base from J, the junction contained 3 bases not matched to a gene. CDR1 is SGHRS and CDR2 is YFSETQ in the germline V gene.

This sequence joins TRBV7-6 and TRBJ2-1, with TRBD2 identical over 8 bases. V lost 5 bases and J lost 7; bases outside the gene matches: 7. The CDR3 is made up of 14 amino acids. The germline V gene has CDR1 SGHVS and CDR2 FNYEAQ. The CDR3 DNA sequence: TGTGCCAGCAGCCCCTTCGGGAGGGTTAATGAGCAGTTCTTC. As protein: CASSPFGRVNEQFF.